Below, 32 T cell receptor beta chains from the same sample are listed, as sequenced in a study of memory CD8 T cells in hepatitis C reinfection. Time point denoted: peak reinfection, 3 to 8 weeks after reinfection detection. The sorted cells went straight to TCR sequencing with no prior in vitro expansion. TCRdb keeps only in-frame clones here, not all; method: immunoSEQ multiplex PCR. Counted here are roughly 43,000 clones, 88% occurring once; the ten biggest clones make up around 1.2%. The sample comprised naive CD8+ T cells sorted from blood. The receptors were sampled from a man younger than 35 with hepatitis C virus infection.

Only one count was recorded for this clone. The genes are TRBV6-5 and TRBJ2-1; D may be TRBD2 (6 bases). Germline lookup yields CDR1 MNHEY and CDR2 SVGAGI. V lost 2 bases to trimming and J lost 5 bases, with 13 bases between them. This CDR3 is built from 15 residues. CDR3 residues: CASSYAGRGNNEQFF. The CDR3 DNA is TGTGCCAGCAGTTACGCGGGACGAGGTAACAATGAGCAGTTCTTC.

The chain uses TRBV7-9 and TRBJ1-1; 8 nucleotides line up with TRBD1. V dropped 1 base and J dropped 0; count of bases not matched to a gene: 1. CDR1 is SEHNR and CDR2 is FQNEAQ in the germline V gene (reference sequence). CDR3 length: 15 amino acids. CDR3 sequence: CASSLGTGLNTEAFF. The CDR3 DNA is TGTGCCAGCAGCTTAGGGACAGGGTTGAACACTGAAGCTTTCTTT. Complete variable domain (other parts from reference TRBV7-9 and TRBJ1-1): DTGVSQNPRHKITKRGQNVTFRCDPISEHNRLYWYRQTLGQGPEFLTYFQNEAQLEKSRLLSDRFSAERPKGSFSTLEIQRTEQGDSAMYLCASSLGTGLNTEAFFGQGTRLTVV.

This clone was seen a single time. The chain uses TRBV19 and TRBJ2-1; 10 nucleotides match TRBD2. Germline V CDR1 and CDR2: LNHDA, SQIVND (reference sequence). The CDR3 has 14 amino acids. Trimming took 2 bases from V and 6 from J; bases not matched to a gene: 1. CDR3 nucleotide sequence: TGTGCCAGTAGTATAACTAGCGGGGCCAATGAGCAGTTCTTC. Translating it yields CASSITSGANEQFF.

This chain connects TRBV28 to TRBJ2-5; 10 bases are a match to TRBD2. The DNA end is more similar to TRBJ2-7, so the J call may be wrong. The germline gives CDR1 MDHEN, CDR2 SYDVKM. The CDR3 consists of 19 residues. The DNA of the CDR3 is TGTGCCAGCAGTACCTACAGGGTCGGGCTAGCGGGAGCCTTTTACGAGCAGTACTTC. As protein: CASSTYRVGLAGAFYEQYF.

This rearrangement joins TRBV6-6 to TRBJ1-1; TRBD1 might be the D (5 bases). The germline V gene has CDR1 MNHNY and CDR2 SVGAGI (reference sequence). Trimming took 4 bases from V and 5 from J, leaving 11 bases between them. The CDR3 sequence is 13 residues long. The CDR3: CASSWQGMTEAFF. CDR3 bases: TGTGCCAGCAGTTGGCAGGGAATGACTGAAGCTTTCTTT.

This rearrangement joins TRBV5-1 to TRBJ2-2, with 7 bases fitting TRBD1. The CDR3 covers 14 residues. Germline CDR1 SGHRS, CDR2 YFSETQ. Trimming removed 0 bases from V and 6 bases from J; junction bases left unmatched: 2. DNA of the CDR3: TGCGCCAGCAGCTTGGGACAGGGCCCCGGGGAGCTGTTTTTT. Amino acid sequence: CASSLGQGPGELFF.

In nucleotides, the CDR3 is TGTGCCAGCGGAGGGGGGGGTAGGTCCAATGAGCAGTTCTTC. Translating it yields CASGGGGRSNEQFF. The rearrangement links TRBV6-5 to TRBJ2-1; the D gene is possibly TRBD2 (7 bases). The V end lost 8 bases, the J end lost 6 bases, and 17 bases lay between the germline ends. Germline V gene sequence: CDR1 MNHEY, CDR2 SVGAGI. CDR3 length: 14 residues.

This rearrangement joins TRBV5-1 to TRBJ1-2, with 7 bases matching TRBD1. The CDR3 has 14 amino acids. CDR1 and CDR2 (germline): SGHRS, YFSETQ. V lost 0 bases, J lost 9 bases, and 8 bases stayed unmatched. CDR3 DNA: TGCGCCAGCAGCTTGGGGACAGGACTAAATAGCTACACCTTC. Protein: CASSLGTGLNSYTF.

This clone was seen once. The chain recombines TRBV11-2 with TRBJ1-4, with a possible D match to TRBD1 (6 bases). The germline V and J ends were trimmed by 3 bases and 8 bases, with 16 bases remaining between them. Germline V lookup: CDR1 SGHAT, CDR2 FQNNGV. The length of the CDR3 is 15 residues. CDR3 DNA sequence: TGTGCCAGCAGCTTGTTTGGGGGCTTAGGCGAAAAACTGTTTTTT. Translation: CASSLFGGLGEKLFF.

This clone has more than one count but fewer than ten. CDR3 loop: CASSYTGQHTEAFF. DNA for the CDR3: TGTGCCAGCAGTTACACAGGACAACACACTGAAGCTTTCTTT. The chain employs TRBV6-5 and TRBJ1-1; the D gene is possibly TRBD1 (5 bases). The CDR3 has 14 residues. Per germline, CDR1 MNHEY and CDR2 SVGAGI. The ends were cut back, 2 bases at V and 3 bases at J, with 10 bases in the middle.

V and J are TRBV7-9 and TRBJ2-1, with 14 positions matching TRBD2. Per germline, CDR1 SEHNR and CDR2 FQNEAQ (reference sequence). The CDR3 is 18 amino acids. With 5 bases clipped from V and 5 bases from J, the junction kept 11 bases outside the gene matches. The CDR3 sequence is CASSPWTSGRRFDNEQFF. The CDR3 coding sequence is TGTGCCAGCAGCCCCTGGACTAGCGGGAGGCGGTTCGACAATGAGCAGTTCTTC.

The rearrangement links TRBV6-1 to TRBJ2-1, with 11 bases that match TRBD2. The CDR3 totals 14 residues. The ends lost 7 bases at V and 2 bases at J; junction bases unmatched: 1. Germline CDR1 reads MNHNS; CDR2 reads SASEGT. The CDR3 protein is CASTLAGAYNEQFF. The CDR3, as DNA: TGTGCCAGCACACTAGCGGGAGCCTACAATGAGCAGTTCTTC.

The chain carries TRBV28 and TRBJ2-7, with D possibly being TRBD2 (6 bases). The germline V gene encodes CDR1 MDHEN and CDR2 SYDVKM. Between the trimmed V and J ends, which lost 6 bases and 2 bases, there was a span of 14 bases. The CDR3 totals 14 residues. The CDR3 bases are TGTGCCAGCAGCCCGAGGGACTTACCCTACGAGCAGTACTTC. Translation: CASSPRDLPYEQYF.

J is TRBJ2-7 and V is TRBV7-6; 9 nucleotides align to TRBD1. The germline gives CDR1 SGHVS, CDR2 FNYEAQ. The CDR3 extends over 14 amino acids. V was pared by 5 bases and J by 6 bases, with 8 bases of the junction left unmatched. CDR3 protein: CASSPGTGTGEQYV. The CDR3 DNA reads TGTGCCAGCAGCCCCGGGACAGGGACTGGCGAGCAGTACGTC.

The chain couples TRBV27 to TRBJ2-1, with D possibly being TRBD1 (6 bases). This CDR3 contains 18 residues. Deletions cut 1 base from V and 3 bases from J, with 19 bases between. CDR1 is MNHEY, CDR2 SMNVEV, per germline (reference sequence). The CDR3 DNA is TGTGCCAGCAGTTTATTATCCCCACAGGGTTCTTTCTACAATGAGCAGTTCTTC. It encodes CASSLLSPQGSFYNEQFF.

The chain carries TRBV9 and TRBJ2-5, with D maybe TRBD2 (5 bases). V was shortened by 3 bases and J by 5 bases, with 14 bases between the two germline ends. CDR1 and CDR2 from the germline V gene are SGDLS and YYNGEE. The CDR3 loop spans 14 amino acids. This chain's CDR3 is CASSARGYGETQYF. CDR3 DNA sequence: TGTGCCAGCAGCGCTCGGGGATATGGGGAGACCCAGTACTTC.

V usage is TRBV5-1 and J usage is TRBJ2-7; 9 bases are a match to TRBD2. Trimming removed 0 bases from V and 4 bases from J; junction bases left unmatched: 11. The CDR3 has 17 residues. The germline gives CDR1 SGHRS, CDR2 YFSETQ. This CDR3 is CASSLAGLTSGKYEQYF. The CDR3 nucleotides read TGCGCCAGCAGCTTGGCCGGCTTGACTAGCGGAAAATACGAGCAGTACTTC. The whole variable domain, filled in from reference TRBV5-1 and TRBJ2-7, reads KAGVTQTPRYLIKTRGQQVTLSCSPISGHRSVSWYQQTPGQGLQFLFEYFSETQRNKGNFPGRFSGRQFSNSRSEMNVSTLELGDSALYLCASSLAGLTSGKYEQYFGPGTRLTVT.

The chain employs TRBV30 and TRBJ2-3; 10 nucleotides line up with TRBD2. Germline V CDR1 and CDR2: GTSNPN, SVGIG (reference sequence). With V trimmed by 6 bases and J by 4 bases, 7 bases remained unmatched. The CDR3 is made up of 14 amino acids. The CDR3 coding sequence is TGTGCCTGCGGAGCGGGGGGGCAGGCAGATACGCAGTATTTT. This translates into CACGAGGQADTQYF. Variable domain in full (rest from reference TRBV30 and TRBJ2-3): SQTIHQWPATLVQPVGSPLSLECTVEGTSNPNLYWYRQAAGRGLQLLFYSVGIGQISSEVPQNLSASRPQDRQFILSSKKLLLSDSGFYLCACGAGGQADTQYFGPGTRLTVL.

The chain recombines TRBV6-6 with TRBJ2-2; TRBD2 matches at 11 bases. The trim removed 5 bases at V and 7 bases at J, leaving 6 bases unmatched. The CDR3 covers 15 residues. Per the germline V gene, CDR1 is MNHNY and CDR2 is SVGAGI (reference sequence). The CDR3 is CASSLSGGASGELFF. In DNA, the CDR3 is TGTGCCAGCAGTCTTAGCGGGGGGGCTAGCGGGGAGCTGTTTTTT.

CDR3 sequence: CASSPRTGNSYEQYF. The CDR3, as DNA: TGTGCCAGCAGCCCCAGGACAGGGAACTCCTACGAGCAGTACTTC. This sequence joins TRBV11-3 and TRBJ2-7, with TRBD1 identical over 8 bases. The germline V gene has CDR1 SGHNT and CDR2 YENEEA. V was clipped by 5 bases and J by 0 bases; unmatched bases: 6. The CDR3 spans 15 residues.

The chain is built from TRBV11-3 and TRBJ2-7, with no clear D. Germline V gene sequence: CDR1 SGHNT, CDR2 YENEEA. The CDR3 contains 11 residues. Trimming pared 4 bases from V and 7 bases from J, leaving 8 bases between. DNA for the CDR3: TGTGCCAGCAGCTCCACTAAAGAGCAGTACTTC. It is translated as CASSSTKEQYF.

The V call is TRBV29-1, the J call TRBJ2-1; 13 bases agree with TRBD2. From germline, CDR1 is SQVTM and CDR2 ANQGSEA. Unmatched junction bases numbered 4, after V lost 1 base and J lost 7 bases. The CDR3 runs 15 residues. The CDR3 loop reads CSVEGGLAGFNEQFF. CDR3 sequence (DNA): TGCAGCGTTGAAGGGGGACTAGCGGGGTTTAATGAGCAGTTCTTC.

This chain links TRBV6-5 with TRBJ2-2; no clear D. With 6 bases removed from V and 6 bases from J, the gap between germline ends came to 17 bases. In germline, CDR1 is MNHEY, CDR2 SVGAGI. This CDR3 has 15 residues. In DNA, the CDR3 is TGTGCCAGCAGCCCCCTAGGAGCTTCCGCCGGGGAGCTGTTTTTT. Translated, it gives CASSPLGASAGELFF.

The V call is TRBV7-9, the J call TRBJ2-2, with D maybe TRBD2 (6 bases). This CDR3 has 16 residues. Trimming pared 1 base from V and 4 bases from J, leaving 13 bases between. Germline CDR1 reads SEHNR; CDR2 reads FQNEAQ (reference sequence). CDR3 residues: CASSLGTTRGTGELFF. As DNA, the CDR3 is TGTGCCAGCAGCTTAGGGACTACGCGAGGCACCGGGGAGCTGTTTTTT.

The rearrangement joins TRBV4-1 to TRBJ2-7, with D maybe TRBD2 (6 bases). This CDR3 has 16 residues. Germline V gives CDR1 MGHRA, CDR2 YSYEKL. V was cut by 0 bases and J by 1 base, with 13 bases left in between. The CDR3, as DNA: TGCGCCAGCAGCCAAGACAAGGGGACTGGATCCTACGAGCAGTACTTC. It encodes CASSQDKGTGSYEQYF.

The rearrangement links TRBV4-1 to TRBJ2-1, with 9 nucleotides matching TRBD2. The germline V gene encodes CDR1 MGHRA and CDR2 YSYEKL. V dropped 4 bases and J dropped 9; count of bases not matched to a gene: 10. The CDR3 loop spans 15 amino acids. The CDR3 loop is CASSRGAGGLGEQFF. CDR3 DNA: TGCGCCAGCAGCCGCGGAGCGGGGGGCCTCGGTGAGCAGTTCTTC.

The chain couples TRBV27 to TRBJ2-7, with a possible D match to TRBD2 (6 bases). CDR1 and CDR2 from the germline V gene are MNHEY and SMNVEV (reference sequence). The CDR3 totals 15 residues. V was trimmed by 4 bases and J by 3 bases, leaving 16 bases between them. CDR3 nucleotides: TGTGCCAGCAGTTCCCGACTAGGGATTCGCTACGAGCAGTACTTC. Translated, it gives CASSSRLGIRYEQYF.

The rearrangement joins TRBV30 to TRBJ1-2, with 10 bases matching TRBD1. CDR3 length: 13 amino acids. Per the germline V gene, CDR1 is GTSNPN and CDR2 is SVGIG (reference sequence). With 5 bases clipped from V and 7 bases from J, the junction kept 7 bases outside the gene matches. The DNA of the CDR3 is TGTGCCTGGCGGGACAGGGGAAGCGTTGGCTACACCTTC. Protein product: CAWRDRGSVGYTF.

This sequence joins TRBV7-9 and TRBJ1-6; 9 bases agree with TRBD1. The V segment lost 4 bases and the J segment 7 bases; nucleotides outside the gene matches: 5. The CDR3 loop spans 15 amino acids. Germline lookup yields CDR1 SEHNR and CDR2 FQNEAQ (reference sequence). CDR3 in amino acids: CASSYAGTGNSPLHF. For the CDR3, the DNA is TGTGCCAGCAGCTATGCCGGGACAGGGAATTCACCCCTCCACTTT.

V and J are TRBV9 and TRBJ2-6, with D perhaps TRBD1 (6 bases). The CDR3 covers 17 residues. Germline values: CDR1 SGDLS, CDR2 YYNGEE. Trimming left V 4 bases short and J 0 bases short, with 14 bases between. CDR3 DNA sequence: TGTGCCAGCAGCAAGACAGGTCGACCCTCTGGGGCCAACGTCCTGACTTTC. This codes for CASSKTGRPSGANVLTF.

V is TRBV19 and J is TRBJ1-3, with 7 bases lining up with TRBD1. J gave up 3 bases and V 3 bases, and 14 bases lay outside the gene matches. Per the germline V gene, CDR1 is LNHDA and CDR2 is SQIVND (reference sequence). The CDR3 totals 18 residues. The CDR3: CASSILDRSIYDGNTIYF. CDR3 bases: TGTGCCAGTAGTATTTTGGACAGGAGTATTTATGATGGAAACACCATATATTTT.

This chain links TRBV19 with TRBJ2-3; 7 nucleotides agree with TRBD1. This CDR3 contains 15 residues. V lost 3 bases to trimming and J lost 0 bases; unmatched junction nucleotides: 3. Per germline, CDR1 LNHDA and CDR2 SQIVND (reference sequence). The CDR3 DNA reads TGTGCCAGTAGTATGGGACAGCGAAGCACAGATACGCAGTATTTT. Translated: CASSMGQRSTDTQYF.